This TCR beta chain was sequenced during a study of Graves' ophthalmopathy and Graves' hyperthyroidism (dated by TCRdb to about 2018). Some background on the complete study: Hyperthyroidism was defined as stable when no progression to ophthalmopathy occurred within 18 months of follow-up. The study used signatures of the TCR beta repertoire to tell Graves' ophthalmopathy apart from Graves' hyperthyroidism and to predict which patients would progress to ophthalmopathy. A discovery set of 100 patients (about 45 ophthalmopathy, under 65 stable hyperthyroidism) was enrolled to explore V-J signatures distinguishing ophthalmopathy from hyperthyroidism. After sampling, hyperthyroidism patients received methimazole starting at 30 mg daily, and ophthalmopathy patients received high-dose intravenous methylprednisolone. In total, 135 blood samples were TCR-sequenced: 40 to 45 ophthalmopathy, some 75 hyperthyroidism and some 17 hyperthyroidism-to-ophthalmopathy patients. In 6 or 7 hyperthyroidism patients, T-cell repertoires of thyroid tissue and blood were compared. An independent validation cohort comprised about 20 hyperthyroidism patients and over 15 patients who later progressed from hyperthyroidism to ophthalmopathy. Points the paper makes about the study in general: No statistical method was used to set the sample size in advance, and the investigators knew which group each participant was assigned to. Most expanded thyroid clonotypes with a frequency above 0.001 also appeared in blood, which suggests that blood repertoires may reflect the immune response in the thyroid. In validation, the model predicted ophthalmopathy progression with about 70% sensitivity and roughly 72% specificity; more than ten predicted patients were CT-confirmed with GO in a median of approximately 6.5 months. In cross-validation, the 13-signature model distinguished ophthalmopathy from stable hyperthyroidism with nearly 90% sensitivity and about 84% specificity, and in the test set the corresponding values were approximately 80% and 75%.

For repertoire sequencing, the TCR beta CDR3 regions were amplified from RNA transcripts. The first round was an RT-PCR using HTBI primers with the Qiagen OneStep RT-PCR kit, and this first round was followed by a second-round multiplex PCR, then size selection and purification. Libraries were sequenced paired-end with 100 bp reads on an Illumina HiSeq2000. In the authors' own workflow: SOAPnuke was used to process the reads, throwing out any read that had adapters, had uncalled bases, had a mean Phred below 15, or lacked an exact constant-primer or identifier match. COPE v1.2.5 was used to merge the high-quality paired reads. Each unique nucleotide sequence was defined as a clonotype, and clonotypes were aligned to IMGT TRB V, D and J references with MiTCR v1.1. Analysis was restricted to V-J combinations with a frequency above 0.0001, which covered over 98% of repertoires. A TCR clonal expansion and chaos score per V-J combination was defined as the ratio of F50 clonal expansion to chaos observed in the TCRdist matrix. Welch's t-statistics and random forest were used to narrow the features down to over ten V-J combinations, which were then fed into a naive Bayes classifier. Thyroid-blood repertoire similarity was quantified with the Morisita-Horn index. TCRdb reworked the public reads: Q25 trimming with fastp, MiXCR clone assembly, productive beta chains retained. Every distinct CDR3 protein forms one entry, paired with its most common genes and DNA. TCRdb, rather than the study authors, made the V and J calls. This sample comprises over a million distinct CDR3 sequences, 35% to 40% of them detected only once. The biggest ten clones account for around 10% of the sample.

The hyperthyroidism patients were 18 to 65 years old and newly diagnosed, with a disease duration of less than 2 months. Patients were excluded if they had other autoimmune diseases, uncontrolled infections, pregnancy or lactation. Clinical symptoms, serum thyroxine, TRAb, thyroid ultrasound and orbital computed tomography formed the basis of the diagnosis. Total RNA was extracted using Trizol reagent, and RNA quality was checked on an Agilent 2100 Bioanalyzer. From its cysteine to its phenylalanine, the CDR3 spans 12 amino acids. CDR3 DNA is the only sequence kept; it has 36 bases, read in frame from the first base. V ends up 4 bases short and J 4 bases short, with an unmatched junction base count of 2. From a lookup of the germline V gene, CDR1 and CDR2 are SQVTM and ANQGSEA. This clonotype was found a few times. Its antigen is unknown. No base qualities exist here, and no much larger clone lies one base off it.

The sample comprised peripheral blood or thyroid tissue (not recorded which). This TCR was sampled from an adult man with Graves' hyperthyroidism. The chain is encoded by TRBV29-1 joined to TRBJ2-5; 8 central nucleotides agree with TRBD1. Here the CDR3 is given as CSVGQGTETQYF. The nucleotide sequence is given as TGCAGCGTTGGACAGGGGACAGAGACCCAGTACTTC.